Here is one TCR beta chain with its context. Profiling relied on immunoSEQ multiplex PCR, and the TCRdb table lists in-frame clones only, not all of them. There are approximately 280,000 clones in the sample; around nine tenths occur only once, and about 6.1% lies in the top ten. This record comes from a study of blood T cell repertoires in COVID-19. The CDR3 is 15 amino acids. Trimming removed 1 base from V and 4 bases from J, with 14 bases in between. Germline lookup yields CDR1 SNHLY and CDR2 FYNNEI. The TCR comes from a woman aged 40 to 50 who had recovered from COVID-19. The sample taken for sequencing was PBMCs or T cells enriched from blood (not recorded which). The rearrangement links TRBV2 to TRBJ2-7; D is possibly TRBD2 (6 bases). CDR3 in amino acids: CASSEVEGLGYEQYF. CDR3 nucleotide sequence: TGTGCCAGCAGTGAAGTGGAGGGGCTAGGATACGAGCAGTACTTC.